This T cell receptor beta chain originates from a study of blood T cell repertoires in COVID-19. As originally analysed: Reference gene primers were amplified, and this amplification served to estimate nucleated cell counts. Data came from immunoSEQ multiplex PCR; TCRdb stores just in-frame clones and leaves some out. That table supplies the V and J calls and clone size; D and trimming were determined from the DNA. The sample lists hundreds of thousands of clones; roughly 87% were seen once. The participants were between roughly 18 and 100 years old and came from under 25 US areas. Cohorts were based on clinical histories the participants reported. Recovered status applied to Cohort 3 donors who had two consecutive negative PCRs. It also applied to those with clearance or with symptom resolution. V was trimmed by 6 bases and J by 4 bases, leaving 9 bases between them. Germline loops: CDR1 MNHEY, CDR2 SVGAGI. The CDR3 is made up of 12 amino acids.

Sequencing input: PBMCs or T cells enriched from blood (not recorded which). J is TRBJ1-2 and V is TRBV6-5; possible D gene TRBD1, 5 bases. This TCR was recovered from a young woman who had recovered from COVID-19. The CDR3 bases are TGTGCCAGCAGGACAGCGACCTATGGCTACACCTTC. Translation: CASRTATYGYTF.